The 5 T cell receptor beta chains below come from one sample, sequenced in a study of patients and donors after allogeneic stem cell transplantation. MiXCR, applied by TCRdb to the RT-PCR reads, yields one record per CDR3 protein. This sample has about 74,000 distinct CDR3 sequences, with about 26% found just once. Sequenced: blood, either unsorted or a sorted T cell fraction (not recorded which). The receptors were sampled from a human donor who was either an allogeneic HSCT recipient or a stem cell or donor lymphocyte infusion donor (not recorded which). It is not recorded whose cells these are; they may come from a transplant donor.

Only a few counts were recorded for this clonotype. This chain connects TRBV18 to TRBJ1-1; 7 bases line up with TRBD1. Per germline, CDR1 KGHSH and CDR2 LQKENI. The CDR3 sequence is 14 residues long. The V and J ends lost 2 bases and 4 bases, in that order; junction bases with no gene match: 4. The CDR3 region is CASSPRGLGTEAFF. CDR3 bases: TGTGCCAGCTCACCAAGGGGGCTGGGCACTGAAGCTTTCTTT.

This chain connects TRBV12-5 to TRBJ2-5; D is uncertain. There are 12 residues in the CDR3. Trimming left V 3 bases short and J 5 bases short, with 7 bases between. Germline V gene data show CDR1 as LGHNT and CDR2 as FRNRAP. For the CDR3, the DNA is TGTGCTAGTGGTTTCGACCCGGAGACCCAGTACTTC. Translating it yields CASGFDPETQYF. Together with reference TRBV12-5 and TRBJ2-5, the CDR3 gives the full variable domain: DARVTQTPRHKVTEMGQEVTMRCQPILGHNTVFWYRQTMMQGLELLAYFRNRAPLDDSGMPKDRFSAEMPDATLATLKIQPSEPRDSAVYFCASGFDPETQYFGPGTRLLVL.

This clonotype has only a few counts. In nucleotides, the CDR3 is TGTGCCAGCAGTCCGAGGGTAATGAATGAAAAACTGTTTTTT. As protein: CASSPRVMNEKLFF. The chain carries TRBV21-1 and TRBJ1-4. TRBV21-1 is shown as a pseudogene. The CDR3 length is 14 residues.

This clonotype appeared many times. The chain has TRBV12-3 or TRBV12-4 and TRBJ2-2, with 10 bases matching TRBD1. The V segment lost 4 bases and the J segment 4 bases; nucleotides outside the gene matches: 3. The CDR3 is 15 residues long. The DNA of the CDR3 is TGTGCCAGCAGTTGGACAGGGGGGGTCACCGGGGAGCTGTTTTTT. Translating gives CASSWTGGVTGELFF.

A single count supports this clonotype. The chain recombines TRBV7-9 with TRBJ2-1, with 7 bases lining up with TRBD2. The CDR3 runs to 16 residues. Germline values: CDR1 SEHNR, CDR2 FQNEAQ (reference sequence). V trimming: 1 base; J trimming: 8 bases; junction bases outside the gene matches: 11. CDR3 residues: CASSLVFAGDSYEQFF. The CDR3 nucleotides read TGTGCCAGCAGCTTAGTTTTTGCGGGGGACTCTTATGAGCAGTTCTTC.